This T cell receptor beta chain comes out of a study of response to subunit inactivated influenza vaccine. Study conclusions and caveats: Authors suggested each seasonal influenza vaccination recruits few new T cells.

TCRdb re-analysed the RT-PCR reads in MiXCR, keeping a single row per CDR3 protein. The sample lists about 700,000 distinct CDR3 sequences; around a sixth were seen once. Trimming stripped 3 bases from V and 4 bases from J, with 10 bases between. CDR1 and CDR2 (germline): DFQATT, SNEGSKA (reference sequence). This CDR3 has 13 residues. Points on this clonotype: Antigen: not known.

J is TRBJ2-1 and V is TRBV20-1; tentatively, D is TRBD1 or TRBD2 (5 bases each). Here the sequenced sample was PBMCs from blood, taken roughly 13 days after vaccination. This receptor was obtained from a man aged 50 or older who received an inactivated influenza vaccine. The CDR3 sequence: CSARRDVYNEQFF. Written as DNA, the CDR3 is TGCAGTGCTAGGAGGGACGTTTACAATGAGCAGTTCTTC.